These 9 T cell receptor beta chains came from one sample sequenced in a study of CD8 T cells in Susac syndrome. RNA was extracted with the RNeasy kit, and a quantity of roughly 0.45 to 1 ug was reverse transcribed using random hexamers. TCRdb independently ran MiXCR on the immunoSEQ multiplex PCR reads; one entry per CDR3 protein. The table lists about 130,000 distinct CDR3 sequences, roughly 80% of them singletons, with 0.45% to 0.65% in the top ten. Sequenced material: CD8+ T cells from PBMCs. These receptors all come from a human donor with multiple sclerosis.

This clonotype was recorded a few times. The chain joins TRBV7-2 to TRBJ1-4; TRBD1 matches 8 bases. The CDR3 has 13 residues. Germline V gene data show CDR1 as SGHTA and CDR2 as FQGNSA. Losses at the gene ends were 5 bases for V and 12 bases for J; bases not matched to a gene: 8. CDR3 sequence: CASSVTGTGELFF. The DNA for the CDR3 is TGTGCCAGCAGCGTTACCGGGACAGGAGAACTGTTTTTT.

The rearrangement links TRBV6-5 to TRBJ1-1, with D possibly TRBD1 on 6 matching bases. The CDR3 spans 16 residues. The germline V gene has CDR1 MNHEY and CDR2 SVGAGI. V lost 0 bases, J lost 6 bases, and 17 bases lay in between. CDR3 sequence: CASSYSSFAGDPEAFF. CDR3 nucleotides: TGTGCCAGCAGTTACTCGTCATTTGCAGGGGACCCTGAAGCTTTCTTT.

CDR3 loop: CASSWGTGNYEQYF. The CDR3 DNA reads TGCGCCAGCAGCTGGGGGACAGGGAACTACGAGCAGTACTTC. The chain has TRBV5-1 and TRBJ2-7, with 9 bases lining up with TRBD1. The germline gives CDR1 SGHRS, CDR2 YFSETQ. The CDR3 spans 14 residues. V shed 3 bases, J shed 3 bases, and the junction held 4 bases outside the gene matches.

This chain links TRBV20-1 with TRBJ1-3; TRBD1 matches 7 bases. CDR3 length: 15 amino acids. Losses at the gene ends were 4 bases for V and 1 base for J; bases not matched to a gene: 7. The germline gives CDR1 DFQATT, CDR2 SNEGSKA (reference sequence). The CDR3 spells CSANDREGSGNTIYF. The CDR3 region has the DNA TGCAGTGCTAACGACAGGGAGGGATCTGGAAACACCATATATTTT.

The chain recombines TRBV28 with TRBJ1-2, with unresolved D. V dropped 5 bases and J dropped 2 bases, with 12 bases sitting between them. CDR1 is MDHEN, CDR2 SYDVKM, per germline. This CDR3 is 14 amino acids long. CDR3 in amino acids: CASSVSRSNYGYTF. The CDR3 nucleotides are TGTGCCAGCAGTGTCTCTCGCTCAAACTATGGCTACACCTTC.

The V gene is TRBV6-2 or TRBV6-3, the J gene TRBJ2-6; no definite D call. Per the germline V gene, CDR1 is MNHEY and CDR2 is SVGEGT. The CDR3 runs to 19 residues. V was shortened by 10 bases and J by 4 bases, with 29 bases between the two germline ends. The CDR3, as DNA: TGTGCCACCTTCGAACCCGCGTTCCCCCCCAAGATCGGGGCCAACGTCCTGACTTTC. Encoded protein: CATFEPAFPPKIGANVLTF.

The V and J genes are TRBV6-1 and TRBJ1-2, with a tentative D call TRBD1 (5 bases). Germline CDR1 is MNHNS and CDR2 is SASEGT. The CDR3 covers 12 residues. Trimming removed 6 bases at V and 4 bases at J, with 9 bases between. CDR3 sequence (DNA): TGTGCCAGCAGCCAGGGACCCTATGGCTACACCTTC. Translating gives CASSQGPYGYTF.

The chain employs TRBV12-3 or TRBV12-4 and TRBJ1-1; D ambiguous. The V end lost 6 bases, the J end lost 8 bases, and 25 bases lay between the germline ends. This CDR3 has 16 amino acids. This chain's CDR3 is CASSFTGRIGTVEAFF. Written as DNA, the CDR3 is TGTGCCAGCAGCTTTACTGGACGGATCGGAACTGTGGAAGCTTTCTTT.

The chain combines TRBV6-6 with TRBJ1-1; D perhaps matches TRBD1 (5 bases). The V gene lost 6 bases and the J gene lost 3 bases, with 17 bases spanning the gap. CDR3 length: 15 residues. Germline CDR1 is MNHNY and CDR2 is SVGAGI (reference sequence). The CDR3 loop is CASSPPRGTHTEAFF. The CDR3 DNA is TGTGCCAGCAGCCCCCCGAGGGGCACTCACACTGAAGCTTTCTTT.